This is a list of T cell receptor beta chains from one sample in a study of Graves' ophthalmopathy and Graves' hyperthyroidism. TCRdb re-called the multiplex PCR reads through MiXCR, storing one row per CDR3 protein. The sample yields hundreds of thousands of distinct CDR3 sequences, 22% seen once. Sequencing was performed on peripheral blood. The receptors stem from a woman aged 18-30 years with stable Graves' hyperthyroidism. Some clones in this sample may be carry-over from other donors' samples. Each CDR3 is given with its conserved first and last residue. Each record gives: clone size, D gene, J gene, V gene, CDR3 protein, CDR3 DNA. A D gene is named only where the DNA matches it firmly. The size of a clone is reported for some rows only, either as once, few or many, or as a class for expanded clones.

many | TRBD1 | TRBJ2-7 | TRBV6-2/TRBV6-3 | CASSLGQAISYEQYF | TGTGCCAGCAGTTTAGGACAGGCAATCTCCTACGAGCAGTACTTC
. | . | TRBJ2-7 | TRBV27 | CASSLSSRADEQYF | TGTGCCAGCAGTTTATCGAGCAGGGCGGACGAGCAGTACTTC
. | TRBD1 | TRBJ2-2 | TRBV4-2 | CASSHLSGTGDNTGELFF | TGTGCCAGCAGCCACCTATCCGGGACAGGGGACAACACCGGGGAGCTGTTTTTT
many | TRBD1 | TRBJ1-2 | TRBV5-1 | CASSAGTGPYGYTF | TGCGCCAGCAGCGCGGGGACAGGACCTTATGGCTACACCTTC
few | TRBD1 | TRBJ1-1 | TRBV5-1 | CASSLGAGGTKAFF | TGCGCCAGCAGCTTGGGGGCAGGGGGCACTAAAGCTTTCTTT
many | . | TRBJ1-1 | TRBV5-1 | CASRPPLRGQRYTEAFF | TGCGCCAGCAGACCCCCTCTACGCGGTCAAAGGTACACTGAAGCTTTCTTT
many | . | TRBJ1-1 | TRBV20-1 | CSAFSGTLNTEAFF | TGCAGTGCGTTCTCCGGGACCTTAAACACTGAAGCTTTCTTT
few | . | TRBJ2-2 | TRBV12-3/TRBV12-4 | CASSLDRASTGELFF | TGTGCCAGCAGTTTAGACAGGGCCTCCACCGGGGAGCTGTTTTTT
. | TRBD2 | TRBJ2-7 | TRBV12-3/TRBV12-4 | CASSPLGTSTYEQYF | TGTGCCAGCAGTCCCCTGGGGACTAGCACCTACGAGCAGTACTTC
. | . | TRBJ1-1 | TRBV6-1 | CAISSGADTEAFF | TGTGCCATCAGCTCAGGGGCGGACACTGAAGCTTTCTTT
few | . | TRBJ1-1 | TRBV10-3 | CAIRHTPRARTEAFF | TGTGCCATAAGACATACCCCCCGGGCGAGGACTGAAGCTTTCTTT
once | . | TRBJ1-5 | TRBV6-5 | CASSSVEGHPSNQPQHF | TGTGCCAGCAGTTCGGTGGAGGGACACCCCAGCAATCAGCCCCAGCATTTT
many | . | TRBJ1-1 | TRBV4-2 | CASTLSFVGGQAFF | TGTGCCAGCACCCTAAGCTTCGTCGGGGGACAAGCTTTCTTT
many | . | TRBJ1-1 | TRBV12-3/TRBV12-4 | CASSFGQLNTEAFF | TGTGCCAGCAGTTTCGGACAGTTGAACACTGAAGCTTTCTTT
many | TRBD2 | TRBJ2-5 | TRBV20-1 | CSARVKAGAQETQYF | TGCAGTGCTAGAGTTAAAGCGGGAGCTCAAGAGACCCAGTACTTC
many | . | TRBJ1-1 | TRBV5-1 | CASRRDENTEAFF | TGCGCCTCAAGGAGGGACGAGAACACTGAAGCTTTCTTT
many | . | TRBJ2-2 | TRBV6-2/TRBV6-3 | CASSWGEHTGELFF | TGTGCCAGCAGTTGGGGCGAGCACACCGGGGAGCTGTTTTTT
many | TRBD2 | TRBJ2-7 | TRBV6-2/TRBV6-3 | CASSYGLAGYEQYF | TGTGCCAGCAGTTACGGACTAGCGGGTTACGAGCAGTACTTC